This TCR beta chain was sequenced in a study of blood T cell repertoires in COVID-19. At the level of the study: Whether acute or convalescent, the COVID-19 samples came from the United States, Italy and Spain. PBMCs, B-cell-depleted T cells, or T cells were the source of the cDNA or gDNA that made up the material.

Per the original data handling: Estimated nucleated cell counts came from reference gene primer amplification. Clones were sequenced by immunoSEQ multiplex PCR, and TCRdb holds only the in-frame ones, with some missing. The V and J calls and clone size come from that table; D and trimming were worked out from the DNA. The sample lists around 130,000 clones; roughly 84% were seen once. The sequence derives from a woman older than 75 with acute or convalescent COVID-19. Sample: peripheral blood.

The CDR3 DNA reads as TGTGCCAGCAGCCAACGCGATAGCGGGGGGGCTCCAGCCAAAAACATTCAGTACTTC. Translated, it gives CASSQRDSGGAPAKNIQYF. J is TRBJ2-4 and V is TRBV3-1 (or the pseudogene TRBV3-2); 11 bases fit TRBD2. This CDR3 is 19 amino acids long. Trimming cost V 2 bases and J 0 bases; bases outside gene matches: 9. CDR1 is LGHDT, CDR2 YNNKEL, per germline (reference sequence).